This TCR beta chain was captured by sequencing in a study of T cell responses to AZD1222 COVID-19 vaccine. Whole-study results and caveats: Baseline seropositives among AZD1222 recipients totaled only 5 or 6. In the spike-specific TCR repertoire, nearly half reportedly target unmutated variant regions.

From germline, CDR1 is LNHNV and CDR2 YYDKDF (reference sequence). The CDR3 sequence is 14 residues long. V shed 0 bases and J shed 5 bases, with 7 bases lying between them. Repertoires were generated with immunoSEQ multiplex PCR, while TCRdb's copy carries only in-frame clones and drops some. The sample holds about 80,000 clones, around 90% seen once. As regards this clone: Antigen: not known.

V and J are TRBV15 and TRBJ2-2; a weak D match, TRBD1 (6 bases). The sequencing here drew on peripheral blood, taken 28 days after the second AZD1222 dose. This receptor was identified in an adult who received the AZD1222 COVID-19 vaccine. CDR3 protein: CATSRDRGTGELFF. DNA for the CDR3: TGTGCCACCAGCAGAGACAGGGGAACCGGGGAGCTGTTTTTT. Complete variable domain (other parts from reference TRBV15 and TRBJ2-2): DAMVIQNPRYQVTQFGKPVTLSCSQTLNHNVMYWYQQKSSQAPKLLFHYYDKDFNNEADTPDNFQSRRPNTSFCFLDIRSPGLGDTAMYLCATSRDRGTGELFFGEGSRLTVL.